A single sample gave rise to the 11 T cell receptor beta chains below, sequenced in a study of cytomegalovirus exposure and HLA in healthy donors. This PCR relied on a set of 60 Vbeta primers and 13 Jbeta primers. Using immunoSEQ multiplex PCR, the repertoire was profiled, and TCRdb retains in-frame clones only, with some absent. The table includes 150,000 to 200,000 clones, approximately 70% detected once. The specimen was PBMCs. These receptors came from a human donor in good health.

Turning to this clone: The junction does not match germline at one end; this may be a read error. The chain is built from TRBV7-7 and TRBJ2-2; 11 bases fit TRBD1. CDR1 is SSHAT, CDR2 FNYEAQ, per germline (reference sequence). CDR3 length: 15 amino acids. CDR3 region: CASSSGQGAFGELFF. CDR3 coding DNA: TGTGCTAGCAGCTCCGGACAGGGGGCATTCGGGGAGCTGTTTTTT.

The J gene is TRBJ1-2, the V gene TRBV2; no firm D call. Germline V lookup: CDR1 SNHLY, CDR2 FYNNEI. Between the trimmed V and J ends, which lost 4 bases and 4 bases, there was a span of 4 bases. This CDR3 is built from 11 residues. The CDR3 coding sequence is TGTGCCAGCAGTGTCTCCTATGGCTACACCTTC. It translates to CASSVSYGYTF.

The chain recombines TRBV7-8 with TRBJ2-7; tentatively, D is TRBD2 (6 bases). V was pared by 1 base and J by 0 bases, with 16 bases between. The CDR3 contains 17 residues. Germline CDR1 reads SGHVS; CDR2 reads FQNEAQ. CDR3 region: CASSLDRRVASSYEQYF. CDR3 bases: TGTGCCAGCAGCTTAGATCGGAGGGTGGCCTCCTCCTACGAGCAGTACTTC.

The chain joins TRBV4-3 to TRBJ2-7; 9 nucleotides agree with TRBD2. This CDR3 has 17 amino acids. Germline lookup yields CDR1 LGHNA and CDR2 YSLEER. Germline trimming cut 0 bases from V and 3 bases from J; bases unmatched to any gene: 9. CDR3 region: CASSQDRPGLAVYEQYF. CDR3 coding DNA: TGCGCCAGCAGCCAAGACCGTCCGGGACTAGCTGTCTACGAGCAGTACTTC.

This chain connects TRBV2 to TRBJ1-1; D uncertain. The CDR3 loop spans 11 amino acids. Trimming took 1 base from V and 9 from J, leaving 6 bases between them. CDR1 and CDR2 from the germline V gene are SNHLY and FYNNEI. The CDR3 reads CASSEGGQAFF. The DNA of the CDR3 is TGTGCCAGCAGTGAAGGCGGCCAAGCTTTCTTT.

CDR3 protein: CASSLGRLAGEETQYF. The CDR3 region has the DNA TGTGCCAGCAGCTTAGGTCGCCTAGCGGGGGAAGAGACCCAGTACTTC. V and J are TRBV7-9 and TRBJ2-5; 10 nucleotides line up with TRBD2. V lost 1 base, J lost 3 bases, and 5 bases stayed unmatched. Germline assignment: CDR1 SEHNR and CDR2 FQNEAQ (reference sequence). The length of the CDR3 is 16 residues.

This clone was counted a single time. V usage is TRBV27 and J usage is TRBJ2-5; 7 positions match TRBD2. From germline, CDR1 is MNHEY and CDR2 SMNVEV (reference sequence). V shed 6 bases, J shed 5 bases, and the junction held 6 bases outside the gene matches. The CDR3 contains 13 residues. The CDR3 sequence: CASRTTSSETQYF. In nucleotides, the CDR3 is TGTGCCAGCAGAACGACTAGCAGTGAGACCCAGTACTTC.

The V and J genes are TRBV15 and TRBJ2-1; D remains ambiguous. V was clipped by 1 base and J by 0 bases, with 13 bases between them. The CDR3 loop spans 17 amino acids. Looked up from germline, CDR1 is LNHNV and CDR2 is YYDKDF (reference sequence). The CDR3 sequence is CATSRAHGRSSYNEQFF. Here the CDR3 DNA reads TGTGCCACCAGCAGAGCCCACGGTAGGAGCTCCTACAATGAGCAGTTCTTC.

This sequence joins TRBV9 and TRBJ1-4; 7 bases agree with TRBD1. The CDR3 extends over 16 amino acids. Germline CDR1 SGDLS, CDR2 YYNGEE. J was trimmed by 4 bases and V by 0 bases; bases with no gene match: 6. The chain's CDR3 is CASSVGTGLSNEKLFF. CDR3 nucleotide sequence: TGTGCCAGCAGCGTAGGGACAGGTCTTAGTAATGAAAAACTGTTTTTT.

V usage is TRBV27 and J usage is TRBJ1-6, with 7 bases identical to TRBD1. Germline V lookup: CDR1 MNHEY, CDR2 SMNVEV (reference sequence). The ends lost 6 bases at V and 6 bases at J; junction bases unmatched: 8. This CDR3 is built from 15 residues. The CDR3: CASSPSGTANSPLHF. CDR3 nucleotide sequence: TGTGCCAGCAGCCCATCCGGGACAGCTAATTCACCCCTCCACTTT.

The chain recombines TRBV2 with TRBJ2-5, with D possibly being TRBD1 (6 bases). Germline CDR1 and CDR2: SNHLY and FYNNEI. Deletions cut 7 bases from V and 4 bases from J, with 16 bases between. The CDR3 sequence is 14 residues long. The DNA for the CDR3 is TGTGCCAGCACTAGTACAGGGATTGCAGAGACCCAGTACTTC. Encoded protein: CASTSTGIAETQYF.